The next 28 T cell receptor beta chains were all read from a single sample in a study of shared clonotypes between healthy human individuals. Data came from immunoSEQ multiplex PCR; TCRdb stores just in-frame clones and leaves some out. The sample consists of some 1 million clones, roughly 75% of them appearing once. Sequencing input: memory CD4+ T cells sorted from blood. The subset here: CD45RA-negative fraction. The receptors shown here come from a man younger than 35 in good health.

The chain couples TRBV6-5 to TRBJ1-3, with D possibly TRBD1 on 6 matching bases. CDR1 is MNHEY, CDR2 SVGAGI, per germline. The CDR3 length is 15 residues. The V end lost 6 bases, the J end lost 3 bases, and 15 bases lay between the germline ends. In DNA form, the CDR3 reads TGTGCCAGCAGCCCACAGGGATTCGGTGGAAACACCATATATTTT. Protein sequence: CASSPQGFGGNTIYF.

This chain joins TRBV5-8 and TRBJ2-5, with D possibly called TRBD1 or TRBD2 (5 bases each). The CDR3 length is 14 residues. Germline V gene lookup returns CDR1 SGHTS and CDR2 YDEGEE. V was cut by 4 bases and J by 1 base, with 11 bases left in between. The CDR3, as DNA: TGTGCCAGCAGCATGGGACCAGCCCAAGAGACCCAGTACTTC. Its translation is CASSMGPAQETQYF.

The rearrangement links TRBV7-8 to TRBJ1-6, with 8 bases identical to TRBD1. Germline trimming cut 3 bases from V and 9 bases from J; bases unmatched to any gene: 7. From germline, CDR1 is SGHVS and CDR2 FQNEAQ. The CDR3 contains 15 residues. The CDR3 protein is CASSFETGGGSPLHF. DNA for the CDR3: TGTGCCAGCAGCTTTGAAACAGGGGGTGGTTCACCCCTCCACTTT.

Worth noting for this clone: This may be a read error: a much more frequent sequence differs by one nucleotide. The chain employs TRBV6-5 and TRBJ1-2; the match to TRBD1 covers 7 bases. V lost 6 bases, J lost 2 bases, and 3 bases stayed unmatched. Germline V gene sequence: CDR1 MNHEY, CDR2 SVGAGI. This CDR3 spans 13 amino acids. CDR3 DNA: TGTGCCAGCAGCTTGGACAGGAACTATGGCTACACCTTC. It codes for CASSLDRNYGYTF.

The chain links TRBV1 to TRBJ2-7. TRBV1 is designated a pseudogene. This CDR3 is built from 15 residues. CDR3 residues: CTSSQDGTAPLEQYF. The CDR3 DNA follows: TGCACCAGCAGCCAAGATGGGACGGCCCCTCTCGAGCAGTACTTC.

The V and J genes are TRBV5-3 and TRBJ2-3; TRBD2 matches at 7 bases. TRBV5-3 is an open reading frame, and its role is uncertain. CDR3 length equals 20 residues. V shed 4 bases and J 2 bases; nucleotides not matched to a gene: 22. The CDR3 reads CARSPRRARDYRIYTDTQYF. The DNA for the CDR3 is TGTGCCAGAAGCCCCCGCAGGGCACGGGACTATCGGATCTACACAGATACGCAGTATTTT.

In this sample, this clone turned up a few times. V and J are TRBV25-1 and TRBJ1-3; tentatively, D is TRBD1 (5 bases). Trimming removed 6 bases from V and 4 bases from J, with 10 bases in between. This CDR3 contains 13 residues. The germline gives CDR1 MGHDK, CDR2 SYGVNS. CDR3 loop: CASRSGLGNTIYF. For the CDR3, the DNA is TGTGCCAGCAGGTCGGGGCTCGGAAACACCATATATTTT.

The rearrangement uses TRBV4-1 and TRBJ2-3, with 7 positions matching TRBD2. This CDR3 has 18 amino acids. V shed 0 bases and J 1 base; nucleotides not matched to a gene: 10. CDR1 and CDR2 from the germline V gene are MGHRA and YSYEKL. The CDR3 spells CASSQDDLSAGGTDTQYF. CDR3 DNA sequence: TGCGCCAGCAGCCAAGATGACCTATCTGCGGGGGGCACAGATACGCAGTATTTT.

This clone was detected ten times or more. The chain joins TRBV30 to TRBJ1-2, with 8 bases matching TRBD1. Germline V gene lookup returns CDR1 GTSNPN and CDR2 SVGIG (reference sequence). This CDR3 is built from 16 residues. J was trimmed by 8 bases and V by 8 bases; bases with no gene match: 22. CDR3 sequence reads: CALQRTGSGSGWGYTF. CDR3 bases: TGTGCCCTACAGAGGACAGGGAGCGGGAGTGGATGGGGCTACACCTTC.

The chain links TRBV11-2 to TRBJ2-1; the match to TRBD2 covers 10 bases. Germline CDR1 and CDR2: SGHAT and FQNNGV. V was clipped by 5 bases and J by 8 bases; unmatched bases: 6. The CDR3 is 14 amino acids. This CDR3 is CASSPQRGGYEQFF. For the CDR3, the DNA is TGTGCCAGCAGCCCGCAGCGGGGGGGCTATGAGCAGTTCTTC.

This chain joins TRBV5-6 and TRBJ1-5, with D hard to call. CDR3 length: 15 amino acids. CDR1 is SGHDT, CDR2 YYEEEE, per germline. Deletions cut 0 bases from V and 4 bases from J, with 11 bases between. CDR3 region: CASSLDRVGNQPQHF. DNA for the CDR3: TGTGCCAGCAGCTTGGATCGGGTGGGGAATCAGCCCCAGCATTTT.

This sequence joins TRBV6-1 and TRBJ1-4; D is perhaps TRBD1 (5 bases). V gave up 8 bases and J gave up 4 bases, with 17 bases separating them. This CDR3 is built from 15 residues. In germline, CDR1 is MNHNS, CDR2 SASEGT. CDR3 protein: CASATRQYDNEKLFF. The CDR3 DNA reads TGTGCCAGCGCAACCCGACAGTACGATAATGAAAAACTGTTTTTT.

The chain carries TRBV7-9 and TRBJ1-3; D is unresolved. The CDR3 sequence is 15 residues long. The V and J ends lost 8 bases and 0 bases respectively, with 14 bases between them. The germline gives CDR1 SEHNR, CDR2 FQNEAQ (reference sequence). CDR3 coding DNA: TGTGCCAGCTCCCGGACGGCGAGCTCTGGAAACACCATATATTTT. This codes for CASSRTASSGNTIYF.

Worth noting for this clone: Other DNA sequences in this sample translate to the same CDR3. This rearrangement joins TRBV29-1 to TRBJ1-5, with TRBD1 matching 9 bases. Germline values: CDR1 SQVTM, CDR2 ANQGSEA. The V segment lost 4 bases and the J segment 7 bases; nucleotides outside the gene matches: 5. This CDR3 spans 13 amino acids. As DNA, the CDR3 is TGCAGCGTTGTGGACAGGGGTGGCCAGCCCCAGCATTTT. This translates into CSVVDRGGQPQHF. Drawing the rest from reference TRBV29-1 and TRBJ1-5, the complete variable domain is SAVISQKPSRDICQRGTSLTIQCQVDSQVTMMFWYRQQPGQSLTLIATANQGSEATYESGFVIDKFPISRPNLTFSTLTVSNMSPEDSSIYLCSVVDRGGQPQHFGDGTRLSIL.

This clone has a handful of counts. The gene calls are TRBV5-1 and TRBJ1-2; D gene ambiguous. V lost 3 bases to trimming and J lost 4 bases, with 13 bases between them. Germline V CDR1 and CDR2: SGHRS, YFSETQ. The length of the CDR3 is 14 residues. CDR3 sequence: CASSSQDTGYGYTF. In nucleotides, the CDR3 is TGCGCCAGCAGCTCACAAGACACCGGCTATGGCTACACCTTC.

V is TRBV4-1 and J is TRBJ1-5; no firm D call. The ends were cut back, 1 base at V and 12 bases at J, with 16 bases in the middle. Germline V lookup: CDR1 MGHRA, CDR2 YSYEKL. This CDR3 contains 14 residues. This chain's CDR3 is CASSQVSDGEGQHF. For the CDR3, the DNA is TGCGCCAGCAGCCAAGTCTCGGACGGTGAAGGCCAGCATTTT.

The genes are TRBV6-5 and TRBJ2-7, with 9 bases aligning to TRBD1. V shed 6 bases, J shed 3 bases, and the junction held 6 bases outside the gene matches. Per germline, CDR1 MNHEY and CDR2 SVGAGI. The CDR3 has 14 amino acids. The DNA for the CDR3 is TGTGCCAGCAGGAGGGGACAGGGAAGCTACGAGCAGTACTTC. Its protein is CASRRGQGSYEQYF.

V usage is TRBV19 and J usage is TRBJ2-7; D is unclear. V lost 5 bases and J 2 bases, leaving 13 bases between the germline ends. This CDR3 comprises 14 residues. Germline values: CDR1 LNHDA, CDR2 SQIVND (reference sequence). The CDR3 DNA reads TGTGCCAGTAGTCCCGGACGTAAAGCCTACGAGCAGTACTTC. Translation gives CASSPGRKAYEQYF. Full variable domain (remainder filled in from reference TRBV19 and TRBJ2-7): DGGITQSPKYLFRKEGQNVTLSCEQNLNHDAMYWYRQDPGQGLRLIYYSQIVNDFQKGDIAEGYSVSREKKESFPLTVTSAQKNPTAFYLCASSPGRKAYEQYFGPGTRLTVT.

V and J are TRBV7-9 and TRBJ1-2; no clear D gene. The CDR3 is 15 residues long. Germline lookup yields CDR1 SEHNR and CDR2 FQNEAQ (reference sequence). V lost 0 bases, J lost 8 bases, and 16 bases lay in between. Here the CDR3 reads CASSLAGREGNGYTF. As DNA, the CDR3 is TGTGCCAGCAGCTTAGCTGGGAGGGAAGGGAACGGCTACACCTTC.

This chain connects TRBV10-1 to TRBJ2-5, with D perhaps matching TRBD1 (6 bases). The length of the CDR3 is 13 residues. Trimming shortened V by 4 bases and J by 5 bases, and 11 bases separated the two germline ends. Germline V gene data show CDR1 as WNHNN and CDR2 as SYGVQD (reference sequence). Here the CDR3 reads CASSASQGETQYF. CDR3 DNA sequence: TGCGCCAGCAGTGCCTCCCAGGGGGAGACCCAGTACTTC.

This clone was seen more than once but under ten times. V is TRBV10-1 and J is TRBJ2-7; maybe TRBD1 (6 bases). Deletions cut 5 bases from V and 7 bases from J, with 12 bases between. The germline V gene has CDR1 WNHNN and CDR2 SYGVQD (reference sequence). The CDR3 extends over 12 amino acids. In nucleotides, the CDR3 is TGCGCCAGCAGTACAGGGCCAGGGGAGCAGTACTTC. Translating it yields CASSTGPGEQYF.

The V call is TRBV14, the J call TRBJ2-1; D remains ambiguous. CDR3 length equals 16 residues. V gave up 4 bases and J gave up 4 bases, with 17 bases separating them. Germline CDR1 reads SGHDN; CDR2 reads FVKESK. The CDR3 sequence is CASSPNTIAWYNEQFF. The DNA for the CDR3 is TGTGCCAGCAGCCCGAACACCATTGCTTGGTACAATGAGCAGTTCTTC.

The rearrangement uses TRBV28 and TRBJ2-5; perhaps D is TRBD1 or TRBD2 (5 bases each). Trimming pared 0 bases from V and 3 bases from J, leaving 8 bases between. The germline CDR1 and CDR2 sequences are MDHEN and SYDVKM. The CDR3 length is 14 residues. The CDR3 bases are TGTGCCAGCAGTTTATGGGGACCGAAAGAGACCCAGTACTTC. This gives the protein CASSLWGPKETQYF.

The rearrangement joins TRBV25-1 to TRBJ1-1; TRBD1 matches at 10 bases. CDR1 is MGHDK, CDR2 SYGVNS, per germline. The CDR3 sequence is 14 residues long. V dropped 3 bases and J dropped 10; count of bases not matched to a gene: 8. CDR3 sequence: CASSERTGGFRAFF. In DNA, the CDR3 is TGTGCCAGCAGTGAGAGGACAGGGGGTTTTAGAGCTTTCTTT.

CDR3 sequence reads: CASSFTGATTPETQYF. CDR3 in DNA: TGCGCCAGCAGCTTCACCGGGGCCACGACTCCGGAGACCCAGTACTTC. The rearrangement links TRBV5-1 to TRBJ2-5; D tentatively fits TRBD1 or TRBD2 (5 bases each). The CDR3 is 16 amino acids. V was pared by 2 bases and J by 5 bases, with 19 bases between. The germline V gene has CDR1 SGHRS and CDR2 YFSETQ. Full variable domain (missing parts from reference TRBV5-1 and TRBJ2-5): KAGVTQTPRYLIKTRGQQVTLSCSPISGHRSVSWYQQTPGQGLQFLFEYFSETQRNKGNFPGRFSGRQFSNSRSEMNVSTLELGDSALYLCASSFTGATTPETQYFGPGTRLLVL.

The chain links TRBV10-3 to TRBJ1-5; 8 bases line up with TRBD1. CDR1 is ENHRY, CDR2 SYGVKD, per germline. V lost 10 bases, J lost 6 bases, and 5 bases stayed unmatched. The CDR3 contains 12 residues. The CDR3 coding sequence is TGTGCCACCGAAGACAGGGGTCAGCCCCAGCATTTT. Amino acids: CATEDRGQPQHF.

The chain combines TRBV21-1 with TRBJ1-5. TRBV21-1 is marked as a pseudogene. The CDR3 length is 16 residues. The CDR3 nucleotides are TGTGCCAGCAGCAAGCGGACGGAGGATAGCAATCAGCCCCAGCATTTT. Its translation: CASSKRTEDSNQPQHF.

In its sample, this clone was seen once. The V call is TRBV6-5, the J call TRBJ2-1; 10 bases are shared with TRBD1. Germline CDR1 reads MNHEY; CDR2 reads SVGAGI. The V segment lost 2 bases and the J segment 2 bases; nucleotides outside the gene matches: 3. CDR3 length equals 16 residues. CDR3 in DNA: TGTGCCAGCAGTTACATAGGACAGGGGGCCTACAATGAGCAGTTCTTC. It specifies CASSYIGQGAYNEQFF.